A selection of T cell receptor beta chains follows, all from one sample in a study of post-analysis software for immune sequencing data. TCRdb itself ran the PCR reads through MiXCR, one entry per CDR3 protein. The repertoire consists of about 430,000 distinct CDR3 sequences, with roughly 38% occurring once and the leading ten covering approximately 7.7%. Sequencing used blood. These TCRs come from a girl aged 2-10 years with multiple sclerosis. Both conserved end residues are part of each CDR3. D genes are given only for firm matches. Some rows have no size entry. The others give once, few or many, or a class for an expanded clone.

CDR3 length: 15; V gene: TRBV28; J gene: TRBJ1-1; D gene: TRBD1; clone size: .; CDR3 protein: CASTDRGRGNTEAFF; CDR3 DNA: TGTGCCAGCACCGACAGGGGGCGCGGTAACACTGAAGCTTTCTTT
CDR3 length: 15; V gene: TRBV5-1; J gene: TRBJ1-2; D gene: .; clone size: .; CDR3 protein: CASSLAGDDGYGYTF; CDR3 DNA: TGCGCCAGCAGCTTGGCCGGAGACGACGGATATGGCTACACCTTC
CDR3 length: 15; V gene: TRBV9; J gene: TRBJ1-2; D gene: TRBD1; clone size: .; CDR3 protein: CASSVEGTGHYGYTF; CDR3 DNA: TGTGCCAGCAGCGTAGAGGGGACAGGGCACTATGGCTACACCTTC
CDR3 length: 19; V gene: TRBV28; J gene: TRBJ2-3; D gene: TRBD2; clone size: .; CDR3 protein: CASSSLRYSGRAEGDTQYF; CDR3 DNA: TGTGCCAGCAGTTCTCTCAGGTATAGCGGGAGGGCCGAAGGAGATACGCAGTATTTT
CDR3 length: 13; V gene: TRBV29-1; J gene: TRBJ2-1; D gene: .; clone size: few; CDR3 protein: CSVRVAEYNEQFF; CDR3 DNA: TGCAGCGTTAGAGTAGCGGAGTACAATGAGCAGTTCTTC
CDR3 length: 14; V gene: TRBV11-2; J gene: TRBJ2-7; D gene: .; clone size: few; CDR3 protein: CASSLGLSGYEQYF; CDR3 DNA: TGTGCCAGCAGCTTAGGTCTATCGGGCTACGAGCAGTACTTC
CDR3 length: 13; V gene: TRBV7-9; J gene: TRBJ2-5; D gene: .; clone size: .; CDR3 protein: CASSTDGQETQYF; CDR3 DNA: TGTGCCAGCAGCACGGACGGCCAAGAGACCCAGTACTTC
CDR3 length: 12; V gene: TRBV6-5; J gene: TRBJ1-1; D gene: .; clone size: .; CDR3 protein: CASSYSKTEAFF; CDR3 DNA: TGTGCCAGCAGTTACTCGAAAACTGAAGCTTTCTTT
CDR3 length: 11; V gene: TRBV29-1; J gene: TRBJ2-1; D gene: .; clone size: many; CDR3 protein: CSVGSYNEQFF; CDR3 DNA: TGCAGCGTAGGCTCCTACAATGAGCAGTTCTTC
CDR3 length: 14; V gene: TRBV20-1; J gene: TRBJ2-7; D gene: TRBD2; clone size: .; CDR3 protein: CSAPPWGGSYEQYF; CDR3 DNA: TGCAGTGCCCCCCCTTGGGGGGGGTCCTACGAGCAGTACTTC
CDR3 length: 12; V gene: TRBV20-1; J gene: TRBJ2-1; D gene: .; clone size: .; CDR3 protein: CSARDQVNEQFF; CDR3 DNA: TGCAGTGCTAGAGACCAGGTCAATGAGCAGTTCTTC
CDR3 length: 18; V gene: TRBV5-1; J gene: TRBJ2-4; D gene: TRBD2; clone size: .; CDR3 protein: CASSLVSGTTLLENIQYF; CDR3 DNA: TGCGCCAGCAGCTTGGTCTCCGGGACTACTCTACTAGAAAACATTCAGTACTTC
CDR3 length: 16; V gene: TRBV7-7; J gene: TRBJ2-5; D gene: TRBD2; clone size: few; CDR3 protein: CASSSGTSGRGETQYF; CDR3 DNA: TGTGCTAGCAGCTCCGGGACTAGCGGGAGGGGAGAGACCCAGTACTTC
CDR3 length: 13; V gene: TRBV29-1; J gene: TRBJ1-2; D gene: TRBD1; clone size: .; CDR3 protein: CSVERTGPNGYTF; CDR3 DNA: TGCAGCGTTGAGAGGACAGGGCCCAATGGCTACACCTTC
CDR3 length: 15; V gene: TRBV29-1; J gene: TRBJ1-5; D gene: .; clone size: .; CDR3 protein: CSVETTGEPNQPQHF; CDR3 DNA: TGCAGCGTTGAGACGACAGGTGAACCAAATCAGCCCCAGCATTTT
CDR3 length: 15; V gene: TRBV28; J gene: TRBJ2-7; D gene: .; clone size: .; CDR3 protein: CASSLYQGSSYEQYF; CDR3 DNA: TGTGCCAGCAGTTTATACCAGGGGAGCTCCTACGAGCAGTACTTC
CDR3 length: 15; V gene: TRBV6-4; J gene: TRBJ2-3; D gene: TRBD2; clone size: .; CDR3 protein: CASSVWGLATDTQYF; CDR3 DNA: TGTGCCAGCAGTGTTTGGGGACTAGCCACAGATACGCAGTATTTT
CDR3 length: 13; V gene: TRBV5-1; J gene: TRBJ2-1; D gene: .; clone size: few; CDR3 protein: CASSSRSVNEQFF; CDR3 DNA: TGCGCCAGCAGCTCGCGTAGCGTCAATGAGCAGTTCTTC
CDR3 length: 17; V gene: TRBV6-5; J gene: TRBJ1-2; D gene: .; clone size: few; CDR3 protein: CASSYLFLSRGAYGYTF; CDR3 DNA: TGTGCCAGCAGTTACCTCTTTCTATCAAGGGGGGCCTATGGCTACACCTTC
CDR3 length: 15; V gene: TRBV7-9; J gene: TRBJ1-2; D gene: TRBD1; clone size: few; CDR3 protein: CASSSPGGQFYGYTF; CDR3 DNA: TGTGCCAGCAGCTCTCCAGGGGGCCAGTTCTATGGCTACACCTTC
CDR3 length: 17; V gene: TRBV24-1; J gene: TRBJ2-3; D gene: .; clone size: few; CDR3 protein: CATSDHLISGFTDTQYF; CDR3 DNA: TGTGCCACCAGTGATCACCTCATTTCGGGGTTTACAGATACGCAGTATTTT
CDR3 length: 14; V gene: TRBV11-1; J gene: TRBJ1-2; D gene: .; clone size: .; CDR3 protein: CASSFDETRQGYTF; CDR3 DNA: TGTGCCAGCAGCTTCGACGAAACTCGGCAGGGCTACACCTTC
CDR3 length: 13; V gene: TRBV5-1; J gene: TRBJ1-5; D gene: .; clone size: few; CDR3 protein: CASSLGPNQPQHF; CDR3 DNA: TGTGCCAGCAGCTTAGGCCCGAATCAGCCCCAGCATTTT
CDR3 length: 13; V gene: TRBV24-1; J gene: TRBJ1-1; D gene: .; clone size: few; CDR3 protein: CATSTRSVEGAFF; CDR3 DNA: TGTGCCACCAGTACCAGGTCGGTGGAAGGAGCTTTCTTT
CDR3 length: 16; V gene: TRBV3-1; J gene: TRBJ2-1; D gene: .; clone size: .; CDR3 protein: CASSQDLREWIDEQFF; CDR3 DNA: TGTGCCAGCAGCCAAGATCTTAGAGAGTGGATCGATGAGCAGTTCTTC
CDR3 length: 14; V gene: TRBV20-1; J gene: TRBJ2-5; D gene: TRBD1; clone size: .; CDR3 protein: CSARDRMYQETQDF; CDR3 DNA: TGCAGCGCTCGGGACAGGATGTACCAAGAGACCCAGGACTTC
CDR3 length: 13; V gene: TRBV28; J gene: TRBJ1-2; D gene: TRBD1; clone size: once; CDR3 protein: CASSRQGVRGYTF; CDR3 DNA: TGTGCCAGCAGTCGACAGGGGGTTAGGGGCTACACCTTC
CDR3 length: 15; V gene: TRBV4-2; J gene: TRBJ2-7; D gene: .; clone size: .; CDR3 protein: CASSQEKRSLYEQYF; CDR3 DNA: TGTGCCAGCAGCCAAGAGAAGCGGTCACTCTACGAGCAGTACTTC
CDR3 length: 11; V gene: TRBV29-1; J gene: TRBJ2-7; D gene: TRBD1; clone size: few; CDR3 protein: CSGGQGYEQYF; CDR3 DNA: TGCAGCGGCGGACAGGGCTACGAGCAGTACTTC
CDR3 length: 20; V gene: TRBV29-1; J gene: TRBJ2-3; D gene: .; clone size: few; CDR3 protein: CSVEGLSPRAPTGSTDTQYF; CDR3 DNA: TGCAGCGTTGAAGGTTTGTCCCCGCGGGCCCCAACCGGGAGCACAGATACGCAGTATTTT
CDR3 length: 11; V gene: TRBV7-3; J gene: TRBJ2-3; D gene: .; clone size: few; CDR3 protein: CASSKGDTQYF; CDR3 DNA: TGTGCCAGCAGCAAGGGGGATACGCAGTATTTT
CDR3 length: 16; V gene: TRBV27; J gene: TRBJ1-2; D gene: .; clone size: .; CDR3 protein: CASSNLQGALCYGYTF; CDR3 DNA: TGTGCCAGCAGTAACTTACAGGGAGCCCTCTGCTATGGCTACACCTTC
CDR3 length: 12; V gene: TRBV6-1; J gene: TRBJ1-1; D gene: .; clone size: .; CDR3 protein: CASSERYSEAFF; CDR3 DNA: TGTGCCAGCAGTGAACGGTACAGTGAAGCTTTCTTT
CDR3 length: 15; V gene: TRBV13; J gene: TRBJ2-1; D gene: TRBD2; clone size: .; CDR3 protein: CASSPRTSAYNEQFF; CDR3 DNA: TGTGCCAGCAGCCCACGGACTAGCGCTTACAATGAGCAGTTCTTC
CDR3 length: 13; V gene: TRBV24-1; J gene: TRBJ2-1; D gene: .; clone size: .; CDR3 protein: CATTGDSSNEQFF; CDR3 DNA: TGTGCCACCACAGGGGACTCGAGCAATGAGCAGTTCTTC
CDR3 length: 12; V gene: TRBV6-5; J gene: TRBJ2-2; D gene: .; clone size: .; CDR3 protein: CASSPHTGELFF; CDR3 DNA: TGTGCCAGCAGTCCCCACACCGGGGAGCTGTTTTTT
CDR3 length: 8; V gene: TRBV20-1; J gene: TRBJ2-4; D gene: .; clone size: many; CDR3 protein: CSAGIQYF; CDR3 DNA: TGCAGTGCGGGAATTCAGTACTTC
CDR3 length: 14; V gene: TRBV12-3/TRBV12-4; J gene: TRBJ2-5; D gene: .; clone size: .; CDR3 protein: CASSLSLGGETQYF; CDR3 DNA: TGTGCCAGCAGTTTAAGTTTAGGTGGGGAGACCCAGTACTTC
CDR3 length: 14; V gene: TRBV7-2; J gene: TRBJ2-7; D gene: .; clone size: .; CDR3 protein: CASSSTGTTYEQYF; CDR3 DNA: TGTGCCAGCAGCTCGACCGGGACAACCTACGAGCAGTACTTC
CDR3 length: 14; V gene: TRBV20-1; J gene: TRBJ2-3; D gene: TRBD2; clone size: .; CDR3 protein: CSATGTSFPDTQYF; CDR3 DNA: TGCAGTGCTACCGGGACTAGCTTCCCAGATACGCAGTATTTT
CDR3 length: 18; V gene: TRBV29-1; J gene: TRBJ2-5; D gene: TRBD1; clone size: .; CDR3 protein: CSVELWGDSMGQEGTQYF; CDR3 DNA: TGCAGCGTTGAGCTTTGGGGCGATTCAATGGGACAGGAGGGGACCCAGTACTTC
CDR3 length: 15; V gene: TRBV7-8; J gene: TRBJ2-5; D gene: .; clone size: few; CDR3 protein: CASSFYRGRPETQYF; CDR3 DNA: TGTGCCAGCAGCTTCTACCGGGGGCGGCCAGAGACCCAGTACTTC
CDR3 length: 13; V gene: TRBV28; J gene: TRBJ2-7; D gene: TRBD1; clone size: .; CDR3 protein: CASSITGAYEQYF; CDR3 DNA: TGTGCCAGCAGTATTACAGGGGCCTACGAGCAGTACTTC
CDR3 length: 16; V gene: TRBV27; J gene: TRBJ2-7; D gene: TRBD1; clone size: once; CDR3 protein: CASSFLSGQGCYEQYF; CDR3 DNA: TGTGCCAGCAGTTTCTTGTCGGGACAGGGGTGCTACGAGCAGTACTTC
CDR3 length: 16; V gene: TRBV6-5; J gene: TRBJ1-1; D gene: .; clone size: .; CDR3 protein: CASIQRQAGQAYKVFF; CDR3 DNA: TGTGCCAGCATTCAACGTCAGGCCGGGCAGGCGTACAAAGTTTTCTTT
CDR3 length: 16; V gene: TRBV20-1; J gene: TRBJ2-7; D gene: .; clone size: few; CDR3 protein: CSARVGNSRSSYEQYF; CDR3 DNA: TGCAGTGCTAGAGTAGGTAACTCCCGGAGCTCCTACGAGCAGTACTTC
CDR3 length: 15; V gene: TRBV7-9; J gene: TRBJ2-3; D gene: TRBD1; clone size: few; CDR3 protein: CASNLIRQGSDTQYF; CDR3 DNA: TGTGCCAGCAACTTAATACGACAGGGTTCAGATACGCAGTATTTT
CDR3 length: 11; V gene: TRBV20-1; J gene: TRBJ2-7; D gene: .; clone size: .; CDR3 protein: CSADSSFEQYF; CDR3 DNA: TGCAGTGCTGACTCTTCTTTCGAGCAGTACTTC
CDR3 length: 18; V gene: TRBV7-2; J gene: TRBJ2-7; D gene: .; clone size: few; CDR3 protein: CASSLGVRFYGGSYEQYF; CDR3 DNA: TGTGCCAGCAGCTTAGGCGTTCGGTTTTACGGGGGCTCCTACGAGCAGTACTTC
CDR3 length: 13; V gene: TRBV25-1; J gene: TRBJ2-7; D gene: .; clone size: few; CDR3 protein: CASIGRSSYEQYF; CDR3 DNA: TGTGCCAGCATTGGACGGAGCTCCTACGAGCAGTACTTC
CDR3 length: 14; V gene: TRBV29-1; J gene: TRBJ2-3; D gene: .; clone size: many; CDR3 protein: CSVEGAVSTDTQYF; CDR3 DNA: TGCAGCGTTGAAGGGGCCGTCAGCACAGATACGCAGTATTTT
CDR3 length: 18; V gene: TRBV5-1; J gene: TRBJ2-7; D gene: .; clone size: .; CDR3 protein: CASSLWPPEGAIHYEQYF; CDR3 DNA: TGCGCCAGCAGCTTGTGGCCCCCCGAAGGGGCCATACACTACGAGCAGTACTTC
CDR3 length: 16; V gene: TRBV5-6; J gene: TRBJ2-5; D gene: TRBD2; clone size: few; CDR3 protein: CASSSSGRAVRETQYF; CDR3 DNA: TGTGCCAGCAGCTCGAGCGGGAGGGCGGTTAGGGAGACCCAGTACTTC
CDR3 length: 22; V gene: TRBV27; J gene: TRBJ2-2; D gene: TRBD2; clone size: .; CDR3 protein: CASSLLAIGTSGTVKGAGELFF; CDR3 DNA: TGTGCCAGCAGTTTATTAGCGATAGGGACTAGCGGGACAGTAAAGGGGGCCGGGGAGCTGTTTTTT
CDR3 length: 14; V gene: TRBV6-2/TRBV6-3; J gene: TRBJ2-5; D gene: .; clone size: .; CDR3 protein: CASSYLDLEETQYF; CDR3 DNA: TGTGCCAGCAGTTACCTGGACTTAGAAGAGACCCAGTACTTC
CDR3 length: 13; V gene: TRBV27; J gene: TRBJ2-7; D gene: .; clone size: few; CDR3 protein: CASSLRAGYEQYF; CDR3 DNA: TGTGCCAGCAGTTTAAGGGCCGGGTACGAGCAGTACTTC
CDR3 length: 15; V gene: TRBV29-1; J gene: TRBJ2-3; D gene: TRBD2; clone size: .; CDR3 protein: CSVDREGRSTDTQYF; CDR3 DNA: TGCAGCGTTGATAGGGAGGGCAGGTCCACAGATACGCAGTATTTT
CDR3 length: 12; V gene: TRBV6-5; J gene: TRBJ1-4; D gene: .; clone size: .; CDR3 protein: CASSPLNEKLFF; CDR3 DNA: TGTGCCAGCAGTCCCCTTAATGAAAAACTGTTTTTT
CDR3 length: 16; V gene: TRBV28; J gene: TRBJ2-7; D gene: .; clone size: few; CDR3 protein: CASSPTGTATTYEQYF; CDR3 DNA: TGTGCCAGCAGCCCAACCGGGACGGCGACAACCTACGAGCAGTACTTC